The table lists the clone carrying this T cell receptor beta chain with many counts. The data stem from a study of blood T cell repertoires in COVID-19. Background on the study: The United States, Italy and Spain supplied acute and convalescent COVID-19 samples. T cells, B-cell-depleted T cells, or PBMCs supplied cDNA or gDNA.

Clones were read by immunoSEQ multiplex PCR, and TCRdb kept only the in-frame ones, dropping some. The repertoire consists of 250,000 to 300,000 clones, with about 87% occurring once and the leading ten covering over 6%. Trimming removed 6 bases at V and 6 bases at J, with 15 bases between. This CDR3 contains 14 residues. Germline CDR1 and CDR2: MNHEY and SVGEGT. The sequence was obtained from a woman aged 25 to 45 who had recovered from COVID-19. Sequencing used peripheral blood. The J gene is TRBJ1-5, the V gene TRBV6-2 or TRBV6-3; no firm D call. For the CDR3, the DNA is TGTGCCAGCAGACCTAATTGGGCGAGTCAGCCCCAGCATTTT. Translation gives CASRPNWASQPQHF.